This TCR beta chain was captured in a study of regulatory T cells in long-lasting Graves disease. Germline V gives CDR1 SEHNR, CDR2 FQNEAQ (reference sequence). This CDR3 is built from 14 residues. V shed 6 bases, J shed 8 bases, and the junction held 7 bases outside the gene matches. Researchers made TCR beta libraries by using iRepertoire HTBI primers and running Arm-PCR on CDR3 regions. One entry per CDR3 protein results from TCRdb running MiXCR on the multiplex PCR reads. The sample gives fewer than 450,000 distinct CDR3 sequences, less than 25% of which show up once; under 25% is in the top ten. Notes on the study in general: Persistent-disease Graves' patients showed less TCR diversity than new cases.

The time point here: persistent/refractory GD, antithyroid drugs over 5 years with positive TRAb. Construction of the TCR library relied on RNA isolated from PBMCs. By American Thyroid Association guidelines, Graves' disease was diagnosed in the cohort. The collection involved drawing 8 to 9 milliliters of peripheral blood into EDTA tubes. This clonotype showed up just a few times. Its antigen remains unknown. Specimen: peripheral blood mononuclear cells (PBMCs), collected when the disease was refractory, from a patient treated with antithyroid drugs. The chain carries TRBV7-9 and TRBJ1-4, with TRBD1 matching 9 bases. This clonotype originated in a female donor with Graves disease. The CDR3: CASRVTGGGEKLFF. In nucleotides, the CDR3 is TGTGCCAGCAGGGTGACAGGGGGAGGAGAAAAACTGTTTTTT.